This T cell receptor (beta chain) was sequenced during a study of blood T cell repertoires in COVID-19. Across the study: Some COVID-19 samples were acute and others convalescent; all came from the United States, Italy and Spain. In each case, the material was cDNA or gDNA derived from T cells, B-cell-depleted T cells, or PBMCs.

The assay was immunoSEQ multiplex PCR, and TCRdb's table has in-frame clones only and misses some. Of approximately 250,000 clones listed, roughly 86% were seen once; the top ten hold about 1.6%. The V gene lost 2 bases and the J gene lost 0 bases, with 8 bases spanning the gap. CDR1 and CDR2 (germline): LNHNV, YYDKDF (reference sequence). There are 14 residues in the CDR3. The sequence came from a woman aged 55-69 years who had recovered from COVID-19. The chain recombines TRBV15 with TRBJ2-7; perhaps TRBD2 as D (6 bases). The sequenced sample consisted of peripheral blood. The CDR3 bases are TGTGCCACCAGCAGAAGGGGAGGCTCCTACGAGCAGTACTTC. As protein: CATSRRGGSYEQYF.